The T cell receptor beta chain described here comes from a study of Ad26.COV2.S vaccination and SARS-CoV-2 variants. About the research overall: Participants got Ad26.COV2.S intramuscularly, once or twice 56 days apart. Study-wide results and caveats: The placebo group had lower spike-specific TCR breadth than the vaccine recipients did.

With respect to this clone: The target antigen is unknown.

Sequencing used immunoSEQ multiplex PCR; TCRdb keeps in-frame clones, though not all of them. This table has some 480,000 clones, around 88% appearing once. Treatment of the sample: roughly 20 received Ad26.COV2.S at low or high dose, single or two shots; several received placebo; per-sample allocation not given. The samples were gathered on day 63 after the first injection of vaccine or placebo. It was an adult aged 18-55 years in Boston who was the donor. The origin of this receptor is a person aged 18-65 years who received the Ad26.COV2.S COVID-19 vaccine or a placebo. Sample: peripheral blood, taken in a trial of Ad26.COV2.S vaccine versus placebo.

CDR3 residues: CASSLSGTGQPQHF. CDR3 nucleotides: TGTGCCAGCAGTCTCTCAGGGACGGGACAGCCCCAGCATTTT. The V gene is TRBV27, the J gene TRBJ1-5; possible D gene TRBD1, 5 bases. The V end lost 5 bases, the J end lost 7 bases, and 15 bases lay between the germline ends. Germline CDR1 and CDR2: MNHEY and SMNVEV (reference sequence). The CDR3 has 14 amino acids.